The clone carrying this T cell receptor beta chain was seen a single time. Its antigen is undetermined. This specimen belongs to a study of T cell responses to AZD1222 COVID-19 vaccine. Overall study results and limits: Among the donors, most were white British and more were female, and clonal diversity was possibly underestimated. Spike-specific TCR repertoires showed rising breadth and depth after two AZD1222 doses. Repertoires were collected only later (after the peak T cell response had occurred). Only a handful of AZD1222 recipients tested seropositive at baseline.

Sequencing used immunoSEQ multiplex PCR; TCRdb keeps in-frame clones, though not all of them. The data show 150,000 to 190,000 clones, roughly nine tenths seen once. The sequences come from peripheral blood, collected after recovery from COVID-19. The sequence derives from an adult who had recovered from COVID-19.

CDR3 nucleotide sequence: TGTGCCATCAGTGAGTCGGGACACCCGTTCTTT. Translating gives CAISESGHPFF. The chain is built from TRBV10-3 and TRBJ1-1, with D perhaps TRBD1 (6 bases). V lost 0 bases and J 14 bases, leaving 10 bases between the germline ends. This CDR3 region has 11 residues. Germline V gene lookup returns CDR1 ENHRY and CDR2 SYGVKD.